This T cell receptor beta chain was profiled in a study of T cells in Graves' hyperthyroidism and ophthalmopathy. Authors of the study amplified TCR beta CDR3 regions from RNA transcripts. Initially, a first-round RT-PCR of the TCR CDR3 employed the HTBI primer set. TCRdb re-called the multiplex PCR reads with MiXCR, one entry per CDR3 protein. This sample has about 690,000 distinct CDR3 sequences, with around 15% found just once. This clonotype was picked up a small number of times. The ends were cut back, 0 bases at V and 0 bases at J, with 9 bases in the middle. The germline gives CDR1 SGDLS, CDR2 YYNGEE. The CDR3 length is 16 residues.

The specimen sequenced was blood. The chain employs TRBV9 and TRBJ2-2, with D perhaps matching TRBD2 (5 bases). The TCR comes from a middle-aged man with Graves' hyperthyroidism. CDR3 nucleotides: TGTGCCAGCAGCGTAGGATCTAGCCCGAACACCGGGGAGCTGTTTTTT. Protein product: CASSVGSSPNTGELFF.